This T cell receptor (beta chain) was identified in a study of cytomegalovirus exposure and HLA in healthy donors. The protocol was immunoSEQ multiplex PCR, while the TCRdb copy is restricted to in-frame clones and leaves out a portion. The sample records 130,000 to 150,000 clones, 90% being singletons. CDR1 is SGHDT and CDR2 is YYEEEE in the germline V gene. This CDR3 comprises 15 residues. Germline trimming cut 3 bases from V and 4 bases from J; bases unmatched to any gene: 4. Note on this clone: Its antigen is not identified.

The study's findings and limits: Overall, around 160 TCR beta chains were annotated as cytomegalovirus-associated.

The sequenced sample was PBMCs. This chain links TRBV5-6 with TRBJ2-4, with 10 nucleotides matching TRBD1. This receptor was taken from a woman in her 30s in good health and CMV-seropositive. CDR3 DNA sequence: TGTGCCAGCAGCTCACCGGGACAGGGGAAAAACATTCAGTACTTC. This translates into CASSSPGQGKNIQYF.